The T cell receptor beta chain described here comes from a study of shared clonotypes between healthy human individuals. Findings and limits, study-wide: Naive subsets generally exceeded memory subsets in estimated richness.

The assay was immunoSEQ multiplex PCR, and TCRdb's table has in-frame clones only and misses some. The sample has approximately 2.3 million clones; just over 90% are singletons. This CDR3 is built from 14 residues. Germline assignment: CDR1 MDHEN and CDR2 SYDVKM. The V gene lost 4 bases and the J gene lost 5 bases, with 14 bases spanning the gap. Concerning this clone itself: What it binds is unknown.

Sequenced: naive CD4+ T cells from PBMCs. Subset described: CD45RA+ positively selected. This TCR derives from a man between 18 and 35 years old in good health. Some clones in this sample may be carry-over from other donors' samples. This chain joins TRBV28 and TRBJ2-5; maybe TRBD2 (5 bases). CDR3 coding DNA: TGTGCCAGCAGTTCCCCTGGGAGTCGTGAGACCCAGTACTTC. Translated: CASSSPGSRETQYF.